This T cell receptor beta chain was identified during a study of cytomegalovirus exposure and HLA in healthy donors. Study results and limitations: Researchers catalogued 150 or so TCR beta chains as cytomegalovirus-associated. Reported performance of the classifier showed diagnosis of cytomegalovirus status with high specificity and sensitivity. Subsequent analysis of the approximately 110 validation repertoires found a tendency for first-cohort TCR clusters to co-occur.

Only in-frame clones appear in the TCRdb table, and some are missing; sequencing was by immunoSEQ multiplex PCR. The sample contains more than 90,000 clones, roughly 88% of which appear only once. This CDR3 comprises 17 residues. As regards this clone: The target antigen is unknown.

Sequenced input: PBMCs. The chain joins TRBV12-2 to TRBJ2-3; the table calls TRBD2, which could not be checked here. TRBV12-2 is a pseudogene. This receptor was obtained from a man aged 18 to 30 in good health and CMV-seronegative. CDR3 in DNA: TGTGCAAGTCGCTCCGCGAGACTAGCGGGATTCACAGATACGCAGTATTTT. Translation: CASRSARLAGFTDTQYF.